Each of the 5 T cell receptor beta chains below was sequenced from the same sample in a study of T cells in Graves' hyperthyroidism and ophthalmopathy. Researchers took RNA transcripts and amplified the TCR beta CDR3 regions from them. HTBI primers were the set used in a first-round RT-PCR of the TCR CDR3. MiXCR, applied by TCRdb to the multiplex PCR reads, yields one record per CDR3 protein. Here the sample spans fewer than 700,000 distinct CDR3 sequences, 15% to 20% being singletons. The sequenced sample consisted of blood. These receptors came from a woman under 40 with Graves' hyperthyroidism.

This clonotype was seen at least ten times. The CDR3 region is CASGDYNEQFF. DNA for the CDR3: TGTGCCAGCGGGGATTACAATGAGCAGTTCTTC. This chain links TRBV27 with TRBJ2-1, with D uncertain. The length of the CDR3 is 11 residues. With 8 bases removed from V and 4 bases from J, the gap between germline ends came to 6 bases. Germline V lookup: CDR1 MNHEY, CDR2 SMNVEV (reference sequence).

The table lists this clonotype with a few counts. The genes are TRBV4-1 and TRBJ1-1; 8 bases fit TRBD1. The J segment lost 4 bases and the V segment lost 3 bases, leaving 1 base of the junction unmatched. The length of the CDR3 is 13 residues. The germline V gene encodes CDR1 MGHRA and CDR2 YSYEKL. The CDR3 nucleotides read TGCGCCAGCAGCCATACAGGGGGCACTGAAGCTTTCTTT. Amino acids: CASSHTGGTEAFF.

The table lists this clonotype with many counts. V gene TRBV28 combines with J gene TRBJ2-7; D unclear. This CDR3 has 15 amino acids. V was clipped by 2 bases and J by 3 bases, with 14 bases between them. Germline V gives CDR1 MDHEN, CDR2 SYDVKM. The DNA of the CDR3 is TGTGCCAGCAGTTTAAGGGCCCCATCATACTACGAGCAGTACTTC. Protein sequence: CASSLRAPSYYEQYF.

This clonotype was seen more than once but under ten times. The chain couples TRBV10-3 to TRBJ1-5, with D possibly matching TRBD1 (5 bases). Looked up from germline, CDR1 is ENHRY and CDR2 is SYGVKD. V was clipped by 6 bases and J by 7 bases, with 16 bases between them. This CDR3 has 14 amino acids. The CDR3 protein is CAISDLQANQPQHF. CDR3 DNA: TGTGCCATCAGCGATCTACAGGCTAACCAGCCCCAGCATTTT.

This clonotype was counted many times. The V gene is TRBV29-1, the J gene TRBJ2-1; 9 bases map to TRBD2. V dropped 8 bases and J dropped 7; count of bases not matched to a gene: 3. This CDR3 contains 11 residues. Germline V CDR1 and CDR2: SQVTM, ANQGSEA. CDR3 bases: TGCAGCTTTAGCGGGGGTAATGAGCAGTTCTTC. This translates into CSFSGGNEQFF.